This TCR beta chain is from a study of blood T cells in healthy people across ages. General observations from the study: Investigators viewed diversity estimates from one million T cells as underestimates, the study reported. PBMCs left unsorted prevented a conclusive naive versus antigen-experienced comparison. Greater diversity and more naive CD4+ cells were seen in long-lived donors than in aged donors.

Together with a sample-barcoded 5' primer, a J-beta primer mix was included in a second PCR lasting about 6 to 11 cycles. TCRdb reanalysed the 5' RACE reads using MiXCR and keeps one entry per CDR3 protein. Found here are 750,000 to 1,000,000 distinct CDR3 sequences, 25% to 30% of them singletons; the top ten hold about a tenth. This clonotype has just a few counts. Its antigen is still unknown. This sample also appeared in a second study, on T cells of mothers and their children. Per that study: Per child, around 3 million TCR beta CDR3 reads were obtained, against over 9 million per mother.

This TCR came from a woman aged 35 to 49 in good health. The sample consisted of blood.

CDR3 coding DNA: TGCGCCAGCAGCAGCGGGACAGTTCAATACAATGAGCAGTTCTTC. This codes for CASSSGTVQYNEQFF. The chain links TRBV5-1 to TRBJ2-1; the D gene could be TRBD1 or TRBD2 (7 bases each). V gave up 4 bases and J gave up 4 bases, with 15 bases separating them. There are 15 residues in the CDR3. Germline loops: CDR1 SGHRS, CDR2 YFSETQ.